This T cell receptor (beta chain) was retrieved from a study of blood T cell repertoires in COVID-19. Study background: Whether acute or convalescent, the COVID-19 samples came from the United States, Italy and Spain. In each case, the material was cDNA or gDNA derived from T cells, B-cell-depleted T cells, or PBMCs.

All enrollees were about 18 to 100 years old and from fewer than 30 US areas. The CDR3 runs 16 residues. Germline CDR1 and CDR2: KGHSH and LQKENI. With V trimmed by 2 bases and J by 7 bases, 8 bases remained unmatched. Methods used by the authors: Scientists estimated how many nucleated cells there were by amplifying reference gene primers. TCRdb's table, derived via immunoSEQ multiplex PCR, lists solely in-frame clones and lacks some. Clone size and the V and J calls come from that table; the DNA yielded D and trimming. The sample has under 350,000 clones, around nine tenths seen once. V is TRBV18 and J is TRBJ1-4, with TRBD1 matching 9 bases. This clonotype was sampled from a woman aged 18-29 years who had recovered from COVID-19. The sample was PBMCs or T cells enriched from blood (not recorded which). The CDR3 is CASSPVAGTGSEKLFF. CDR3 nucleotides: TGTGCCAGCTCACCAGTAGCCGGGACAGGGAGTGAAAAACTGTTTTTT.